The entry below gives a single T cell receptor (beta chain) sequence along with its context. Original methodology: Reference gene primers were amplified, and this amplification served to estimate nucleated cell counts. Clones were sequenced by immunoSEQ multiplex PCR, and TCRdb holds only the in-frame ones, with some missing. That table is the source of V, J and clone size, and D and trimming were worked out from the DNA. Of around 130,000 clones in the sample, 80% to 90% were seen once. This CDR3 contains 16 residues. Trimming took 5 bases from V and 6 from J; bases not matched to a gene: 9. Germline values: CDR1 SGHVS, CDR2 FQNEAQ. This record belongs to a study of blood T cell repertoires in COVID-19. Overall study: The study drew acute and convalescent COVID-19 samples from the United States, Italy and Spain. Sources were T cells, B-cell-depleted T cells, or PBMCs; the material itself was cDNA or gDNA.

The genes are TRBV7-8 and TRBJ1-5; 11 bases line up with TRBD1. This TCR was sampled from a human donor in a cohort sampled during active COVID-19. Sequencing input: peripheral blood. The CDR3 nucleotides are TGTGCCAGCAGCCTATTCGGGACAGGGGGGGGTCAGCCCCAGCATTTT. Translation gives CASSLFGTGGGQPQHF.